The present TCR beta chain was sequenced within a study of T cell repertoires in cytomegalovirus infection. Study-level background: It was the public TCR beta signatures that indicated both CMV infection and matching HLA type.

Study findings and constraints: Predominance within the ex vivo response was attributable to HLA-C-restricted CMV-specific TCR beta clonotypes. There were carriers of CMV plus the relevant HLA, and cumulative public TCR beta family frequency identified them.

Regarding this clonotype: The antigen remains undetermined.

The CDR3 covers 15 residues. Germline assignment: CDR1 SQVTM and CDR2 ANQGSEA. Trimming removed 0 bases at V and 6 bases at J, with 17 bases between. TCRdb called the reads again in MiXCR, with one record for every CDR3 protein. The sample contains about 600,000 distinct CDR3 sequences, 20% to 30% of which appear only once. J is TRBJ1-2 and V is TRBV29-1, with D perhaps TRBD1 (5 bases). The receptor comes from a human donor in good health (CMV status not recorded). Some clones in this sample may be carry-over from other donors' samples. Sequencing was carried out using CD8+ T cells from PBMCs. The CDR3 here is CSVEDSDWGGDGYTF. CDR3 nucleotide sequence: TGCAGCGTTGAAGATTCGGATTGGGGAGGGGATGGCTACACCTTC.